Listed here is a single T cell receptor (beta chain). Its antigen is not identified. This entry is derived from a study of regulatory T cells in long-lasting Graves disease. Relying on iRepertoire HTBI primers and Arm-PCR of CDR3 regions, the team built TCR beta libraries. TCRdb reprocessed the multiplex PCR reads with MiXCR, giving one entry per CDR3 protein. The sample holds around 460,000 distinct CDR3 sequences, 14% seen once. The CDR3 has 12 residues. CDR1 and CDR2 from the germline V gene are MNHEY and SVGAGI. V was clipped by 2 bases and J by 7 bases, with 3 bases between them. Study results and caveats: Persistent disease was characterized by preferential usage of TRBV28, TRBJ1-2 and TRBJ2-5.

The time point: newly diagnosed GD, antithyroid drugs for less than 3 months. After RNA was extracted from PBMCs, the TCR library was made from it. Peripheral blood, at about 10 milliliters, went into EDTA tubes. This sample was shared with a second study, whose subject was T cells in Graves' hyperthyroidism and ophthalmopathy. That work states: A lack of ophthalmopathy progression within 18 months defined stable Graves' hyperthyroidism. Blood shared most expanded thyroid clonotypes above 0.001.

The sequences come from peripheral blood mononuclear cells (PBMCs), collected at new diagnosis, from a patient treated with antithyroid drugs. The V and J genes are TRBV6-5 and TRBJ1-6, with D unresolved. The sequence was collected from a woman aged 50 to 60 with Graves disease. The CDR3 DNA reads TGTGCCAGCAGTTACGTGAATTCACCCCTCCACTTT. Its translation: CASSYVNSPLHF.